Listed below are T cell receptor beta chains from one sample, sequenced in a study of identical twins. TCRdb reanalysed the 5' RACE reads using MiXCR and keeps one entry per CDR3 protein. The sample comprises some 790,000 distinct CDR3 sequences, about 18% of which are singletons, and around 13% rests with the top ten. These sequences were also reported in another study, on T cells expressing NK-cell markers.

Sequenced input: PBMCs. The receptors originated from a woman aged 18-30 years in good health. CDR3s leave out the opening cysteine and the closing phenylalanine or tryptophan. Each record gives: J gene, V gene, CDR3 protein.

TRBJ1-1,TRBV5-1,ASSYGQGAAF
TRBJ1-2,TRBV29-1,SVAVSGASYGYT
TRBJ1-2,TRBV12-3/TRBV12-4,ASSPLVGDYGYT
TRBJ1-4,TRBV12-3/TRBV12-4,ASSLDREKLF
TRBJ2-1,TRBV9,ASSADSPNEQF
TRBJ1-2,TRBV12-3/TRBV12-4,ASSLGRENGYT
TRBJ1-1,TRBV9,ASSVMVNTEAF
TRBJ2-1,TRBV19,ASSIPAGGSYNEQF
TRBJ1-2,TRBV20-1,SASPTQGFIGYT
TRBJ2-1,TRBV12-3/TRBV12-4,ASTGTASYNEQF
TRBJ2-7,TRBV9,ASSSGSRNYEQY
TRBJ2-1,TRBV10-3,AISESGLGGDNEQF
TRBJ2-2,TRBV19,ASSIGALSAGELF
TRBJ2-1,TRBV11-2,ASSTPSRGGPNEQF